This T cell receptor beta chain was documented in a study of response to subunit inactivated influenza vaccine. Regarding the study as a whole: Few additional T cells are recruited per seasonal influenza vaccination, authors suggested.

On this clonotype itself: Its antigen remains unidentified.

TCRdb reprocessed the RT-PCR reads with MiXCR, giving one entry per CDR3 protein. The sample shows 550,000 to 800,000 distinct CDR3 sequences, less than 20% of them seen only once. The CDR3 totals 17 residues. Germline lookup yields CDR1 SGHVS and CDR2 FNYEAQ. V lost 5 bases, J lost 4 bases, and 13 bases stayed unmatched. The TCR comes from a man aged 50 or older who received an inactivated influenza vaccine. The input for sequencing was PBMCs from blood, taken approximately 12 days after vaccination. V gene TRBV7-6 combines with J gene TRBJ2-1; the match to TRBD2 covers 8 bases. The CDR3: CASSHPGGDSSYNEQFF. Written as DNA, the CDR3 is TGTGCCAGCAGCCATCCGGGGGGGGACTCCTCTTACAATGAGCAGTTCTTC. The full variable domain, with the rest looked up from reference TRBV7-6 and TRBJ2-1, is GAGVSQSPRYKVTKRGQDVALRCDPISGHVSLYWYRQALGQGPEFLTYFNYEAQQDKSGLPNDRFSAERPEGSISTLTIQRTEQRDSAMYRCASSHPGGDSSYNEQFFGPGTRLTVL.